A single sample gave rise to the 16 T cell receptor beta chains below, sequenced in a study of blood T cell repertoires in COVID-19. Here immunoSEQ multiplex PCR was the method, and the copy in TCRdb shows in-frame clones only, minus some. Of about 200,000 clones in the sample, about nine tenths were seen once. Sequencing was done on a sample of peripheral blood. The receptors here all came from a man aged 40-55 years with acute or convalescent COVID-19.

The chain couples TRBV27 to TRBJ1-5; D perhaps matches TRBD1 (5 bases). V was clipped by 6 bases and J by 2 bases, with 11 bases between them. Germline CDR1 is MNHEY and CDR2 is SMNVEV (reference sequence). The CDR3 length is 14 residues. The CDR3 DNA reads TGTGCCAGCAGAAAAGGGGTTGGCAATCAGCCCCAGCATTTT. It encodes CASRKGVGNQPQHF.

The chain carries TRBV9 and TRBJ1-6, with 9 positions matching TRBD1. The CDR3 covers 15 residues. Germline CDR1 reads SGDLS; CDR2 reads YYNGEE. With V trimmed by 3 bases and J by 7 bases, 5 bases remained unmatched. CDR3 in amino acids: CASSARQGGNSPLHF. The CDR3 region has the DNA TGTGCCAGCAGCGCACGACAGGGGGGGAATTCACCCCTCCACTTT.

The rearrangement links TRBV10-3 to TRBJ2-5, with 7 bases that match TRBD2. The CDR3 length is 14 residues. V lost 4 bases and J lost 1; bases outside the gene matches: 3. Germline V CDR1 and CDR2: ENHRY, SYGVKD. DNA of the CDR3: TGTGCCATCAGTGCAGCGGGGACCCAAGAGACCCAGTACTTC. Residues: CAISAAGTQETQYF.

V usage is TRBV10-3 and J usage is TRBJ1-5; no clear D. This CDR3 contains 12 residues. Germline V gene sequence: CDR1 ENHRY, CDR2 SYGVKD. The germline V and J ends were trimmed by 2 bases and 7 bases, with 6 bases remaining between them. The CDR3 here is CAISETRQPQHF. The CDR3 nucleotides read TGTGCCATCAGTGAGACTCGCCAGCCCCAGCATTTT.

CDR3 amino acids: CASSYGGLGGSEQFF. The CDR3 bases are TGTGCCAGCAGTTACGGGGGACTAGGGGGAAGTGAGCAGTTCTTC. This chain links TRBV6-6 with TRBJ2-1; TRBD2 agrees at 8 bases. V was pared by 2 bases and J by 9 bases, with 9 bases of the junction left unmatched. Germline CDR1 is MNHNY and CDR2 is SVGAGI (reference sequence). CDR3 length: 15 amino acids.

The chain is built from TRBV11-2 and TRBJ1-1, with 7 bases matching TRBD1. CDR3 length: 14 amino acids. V lost 5 bases and J lost 4; bases outside the gene matches: 7. CDR1 is SGHAT and CDR2 is FQNNGV in the germline V gene. The CDR3 DNA sequence: TGTGCCAGCAGCGCTGACAGGGTGAGCACTGAAGCTTTCTTT. Protein: CASSADRVSTEAFF.

The chain recombines TRBV5-1 with TRBJ2-1, with D perhaps TRBD1 (6 bases). The V gene's germline CDR1 is SGHRS and CDR2 YFSETQ. CDR3 length: 14 residues. Trimming removed 0 bases at V and 7 bases at J, with 11 bases between. The CDR3 region has the DNA TGCGCCAGCAGCTTGGGTACAGGGTCGAATGAGCAGTTCTTC. It translates to CASSLGTGSNEQFF.

This clone came up once. This chain uses TRBV5-1 with TRBJ2-5, with unresolved D. CDR1 is SGHRS and CDR2 is YFSETQ in the germline V gene. This CDR3 region has 13 residues. V lost 1 base, J lost 5 bases, and 9 bases lay in between. Here the CDR3 reads CASSLSAQETQYF. CDR3 DNA: TGCGCCAGCAGCTTGTCTGCCCAGGAGACCCAGTACTTC.

The chain is built from TRBV19 and TRBJ2-3, with TRBD2 identical over 15 bases. Germline CDR1 and CDR2: LNHDA and SQIVND (reference sequence). The CDR3 contains 19 residues. The V segment lost 5 bases and the J segment 3 bases; nucleotides outside the gene matches: 12. CDR3 coding DNA: TGTGCCAGTAGTGCCGCGGGACTAGCGGGGGGCGGAGGGACAGATACGCAGTATTTT. Amino acids: CASSAAGLAGGGGTDTQYF.

With respect to this clone: Other nucleotide sequences from this sample produce the same CDR3. V gene TRBV6-2 or TRBV6-3 combines with J gene TRBJ2-1; 7 nucleotides agree with TRBD2. The CDR3 contains 14 residues. Germline loops: CDR1 MNHEY, CDR2 SVGEGT. With 6 bases clipped from V and 0 bases from J, the junction kept 2 bases outside the gene matches. CDR3 DNA: TGTGCCAGCAGCCGCGGGGGCTCCTACAATGAGCAGTTCTTC. Protein sequence: CASSRGGSYNEQFF.

The chain uses TRBV29-1 and TRBJ2-3; 10 positions agree with TRBD1. Germline loops: CDR1 SQVTM, CDR2 ANQGSEA. Losses at the gene ends were 4 bases for V and 3 bases for J; bases not matched to a gene: 1. The CDR3 sequence is 13 residues long. The CDR3 reads CSVVGQGTDTQYF. CDR3 DNA sequence: TGCAGCGTTGTGGGACAGGGGACAGATACGCAGTATTTT.

The chain joins TRBV7-8 to TRBJ1-2, with D maybe TRBD1 (6 bases). Looked up from germline, CDR1 is SGHVS and CDR2 is FQNEAQ. The V and J ends lost 7 bases and 4 bases respectively, with 16 bases between them. The CDR3 spans 14 residues. CDR3 in amino acids: CASNLQGTAYGYTF. CDR3 DNA: TGTGCCAGCAACCTCCAGGGGACCGCCTATGGCTACACCTTC.

The V and J genes are TRBV2 and TRBJ1-4; possible D gene TRBD1, 6 bases. CDR1 is SNHLY and CDR2 is FYNNEI in the germline V gene. This CDR3 has 13 residues. V was pared by 7 bases and J by 10 bases, with 16 bases between. The CDR3 sequence is CASTRTGSRKLFF. CDR3 nucleotides: TGTGCCAGCACCAGAACAGGGTCGAGAAAACTGTTTTTT.

The V gene is TRBV5-5, the J gene TRBJ2-2; tentative D call: TRBD2 (5 bases). Germline V gene sequence: CDR1 SGHKS, CDR2 YYEKEE (reference sequence). V shed 0 bases and J shed 9 bases, with 12 bases lying between them. CDR3 size: 14 residues. The CDR3 sequence: CASSLGLLTWELFF. As DNA, the CDR3 is TGTGCCAGCAGCTTGGGACTATTAACGTGGGAGCTGTTTTTT.

V is TRBV15 and J is TRBJ1-2; no definite D call. The germline V gene encodes CDR1 LNHNV and CDR2 YYDKDF (reference sequence). The V end lost 1 base, the J end lost 3 bases, and 9 bases lay between the germline ends. The CDR3 runs 14 residues. CDR3 sequence (DNA): TGTGCCACCAGCAGAGGTGCGGGCGACTATGGCTACACCTTC. Its protein is CATSRGAGDYGYTF.

J is TRBJ1-2 and V is TRBV3-1 (or the pseudogene TRBV3-2); 7 bases match TRBD1. J lost 2 bases, V lost 1 base, and 7 bases had no gene match. CDR3 length: 16 amino acids. Germline values: CDR1 LGHDT, CDR2 YNNKEL (reference sequence). The CDR3 spells CASSQGPGGMNYGYTF. CDR3 nucleotide sequence: TGTGCCAGCAGCCAAGGACCAGGGGGAATGAACTATGGCTACACCTTC.